One and the same sample provided the 25 T cell receptor beta chains below, sequenced in a study of cytomegalovirus exposure and HLA in healthy donors (dated by TCRdb to 2016 to 2017). Library construction relied on the immunoSEQ multiplex PCR assay. For the multiplex PCR, a mixture combining 60 forward primers for TCR Vbeta segments and 13 reverse primers for TCR Jbeta segments was used. In its TCRdb copy, this immuneACCESS table keeps in-frame sequences only and misses some clones. Where compared with another copy, unresolved V genes explain less than half of these, and the others have no known cause. The sample has roughly 150,000 clones on record, around 80% of them singletons. The top ten clonotypes cover more than 10% of the sample. The specimen was PBMCs. These receptors originate from a middle-aged man in good health and CMV-seropositive.

V is TRBV5-4 and J is TRBJ1-2; tentative D call: TRBD1 (5 bases). The V and J ends lost 4 bases and 5 bases respectively, with 18 bases between them. Per germline, CDR1 SGHNT and CDR2 YYREEE (reference sequence). This CDR3 region has 15 residues. In DNA, the CDR3 is TGTGCCAGCAGCCGAAATAGCAGGGTTCAGTATGGCTACACCTTC. It is translated as CASSRNSRVQYGYTF.

The chain has TRBV5-4 and TRBJ2-3, with D perhaps TRBD2 (6 bases). The CDR3 runs to 15 residues. In germline, CDR1 is SGHNT, CDR2 YYREEE (reference sequence). Trimming removed 5 bases from V and 0 bases from J, with 13 bases in between. CDR3 nucleotides: TGTGCCAGCAGTTTCGGAGGGAAAAGCACAGATACGCAGTATTTT. Protein product: CASSFGGKSTDTQYF.

The gene calls are TRBV28 and TRBJ2-3; 11 bases match TRBD1. V was clipped by 5 bases and J by 4 bases; unmatched bases: 5. Germline loops: CDR1 MDHEN, CDR2 SYDVKM. The CDR3 runs to 15 residues. The CDR3: CASSPGQGGADTQYF. As DNA, the CDR3 is TGTGCCAGCAGTCCGGGACAGGGGGGCGCAGATACGCAGTATTTT.

Only a few counts were recorded for this clone. The chain uses TRBV2 and TRBJ2-7; TRBD2 matches 7 bases. V was clipped by 7 bases and J by 5 bases; unmatched bases: 5. CDR3 length equals 12 residues. From germline, CDR1 is SNHLY and CDR2 FYNNEI. CDR3 sequence (DNA): TGTGCCAGCACTCTAGCGGAGGACGAGCAGTACTTC. Translated: CASTLAEDEQYF.

The sample holds one count of this clone. The chain has TRBV29-1 and TRBJ2-5, with D possibly matching TRBD2 (5 bases). Germline-derived CDR1 and CDR2 are SQVTM and ANQGSEA. The length of the CDR3 is 14 residues. Trimming removed 5 bases from V and 5 bases from J, with 18 bases in between. The CDR3 loop is CSVFPTSSAETQYF. The CDR3 bases are TGCAGCGTTTTTCCTACTAGTTCAGCGGAGACCCAGTACTTC. The complete variable domain, with remaining parts taken from reference TRBV29-1 and TRBJ2-5, reads SAVISQKPSRDICQRGTSLTIQCQVDSQVTMMFWYRQQPGQSLTLIATANQGSEATYESGFVIDKFPISRPNLTFSTLTVSNMSPEDSSIYLCSVFPTSSAETQYFGPGTRLLVL.

This clone was counted a few times. This chain joins TRBV20-1 and TRBJ2-7; 8 nucleotides agree with TRBD1. The length of the CDR3 is 11 residues. Germline CDR1 reads DFQATT; CDR2 reads SNEGSKA (reference sequence). The CDR3 region has the DNA TGCAGCCCCGGACAGGGCAACGAGCAGTACTTC. Its translation: CSPGQGNEQYF.

This chain links TRBV30 with TRBJ2-3; TRBD1 agrees at 10 bases. The germline gives CDR1 GTSNPN, CDR2 SVGIG (reference sequence). V trimming: 8 bases; J trimming: 2 bases; junction bases outside the gene matches: 13. This CDR3 has 16 amino acids. In DNA, the CDR3 is TGTGCCCTCAACGTCAGAGGACAGGGGGACACAGATACGCAGTATTTT. It yields the protein CALNVRGQGDTDTQYF.

The V and J genes are TRBV10-3 and TRBJ2-5; D perhaps matches TRBD2 (5 bases). V lost 2 bases and J lost 7, with 17 bases in between. Germline V gives CDR1 ENHRY, CDR2 SYGVKD. The CDR3 runs 15 residues. The CDR3 bases are TGTGCCATCAGTGAGCCGAGTCGCGCGGGTAGGACCCAGTACTTC. This codes for CAISEPSRAGRTQYF.

The V and J genes are TRBV5-8 and TRBJ1-1; D may be TRBD1 (5 bases). Germline CDR1 SGHTS, CDR2 YDEGEE. The CDR3 covers 13 residues. Trimming left V 1 base short and J 8 bases short, with 12 bases between. The CDR3, as DNA: TGTGCCAGCAGCTTGTACCAGGGTAGAGAAGCTTTCTTT. It encodes CASSLYQGREAFF. Based on the CDR3 plus reference TRBV5-8 and TRBJ1-1, the full variable domain is EAGVTQSPTHLIKTRGQQATLRCSPISGHTSVYWYQQALGLGLQFLLWYDEGEERNRGNFPPRFSGRQFPNYSSELNVNALELEDSALYLCASSLYQGREAFFGQGTRLTVV.

The rearrangement joins TRBV5-1 to TRBJ1-2; D may be TRBD1 (5 bases). The CDR3 spans 14 residues. Trimming took off 5 bases at V and 4 bases at J, with 15 bases between the two ends. Germline CDR1 and CDR2: SGHRS and YFSETQ. CDR3 loop: CASRSTPGLYGYTF. In DNA form, the CDR3 reads TGCGCCAGCAGATCTACACCAGGGCTCTATGGCTACACCTTC.

The V and J genes are TRBV19 and TRBJ2-3; TRBD2 aligns across 15 bases. The CDR3 contains 17 residues. Germline V gene lookup returns CDR1 LNHDA and CDR2 SQIVND (reference sequence). V dropped 3 bases and J dropped 6; count of bases not matched to a gene: 7. The CDR3 nucleotides read TGTGCCAGTAGTATGGGGAGGGGGACTAGCGGGAGGGATACGCAGTATTTT. Its protein is CASSMGRGTSGRDTQYF.

This chain joins TRBV10-2 and TRBJ2-2, with a tentative D call TRBD2 (6 bases). CDR1 is WSHSY, CDR2 SAAADI, per germline. Trimming removed 6 bases from V and 1 base from J, with 9 bases in between. This CDR3 is built from 14 residues. CDR3 nucleotides: TGCGCCAGCAGGGGGACTCGGAACACCGGGGAGCTGTTTTTT. Translation: CASRGTRNTGELFF.

The gene calls are TRBV11-2 and TRBJ2-1; D unresolved. The CDR3 sequence is 13 residues long. V was cut by 0 bases and J by 4 bases, with 4 bases left in between. Germline CDR1 and CDR2: SGHAT and FQNNGV. The CDR3 sequence: CASSLDRYNEQFF. The CDR3 DNA reads TGTGCCAGCAGCTTAGACAGGTACAATGAGCAGTTCTTC.

This chain joins TRBV4-3 and TRBJ2-1, with TRBD2 identical over 12 bases. The CDR3 extends over 17 amino acids. V trimming: 1 base; J trimming: 1 base; junction bases outside the gene matches: 2. Per germline, CDR1 LGHNA and CDR2 YSLEER. The CDR3 DNA follows: TGCGCCAGCAGCCAAGTCGGACTAGCGGGATCCTACAATGAGCAGTTCTTC. This gives the protein CASSQVGLAGSYNEQFF.

The rearrangement uses TRBV5-8 and TRBJ1-1; TRBD1 agrees at 7 bases. V lost 4 bases, J lost 7 bases, and 10 bases stayed unmatched. This CDR3 contains 14 residues. Germline CDR1 and CDR2: SGHTS and YDEGEE. The chain's CDR3 is CASSPRDRGYEAFF. In nucleotides, the CDR3 is TGTGCCAGCAGCCCGCGGGACAGAGGTTATGAAGCTTTCTTT.

The chain has TRBV2 and TRBJ1-1, with D unclear. This CDR3 has 15 residues. V lost 7 bases to trimming and J lost 0 bases, with 15 bases between them. The germline V gene has CDR1 SNHLY and CDR2 FYNNEI. The CDR3, as DNA: TGTGCCAGCACCACATGGGGAGGTATGAACACTGAAGCTTTCTTT. It encodes CASTTWGGMNTEAFF.

The chain joins TRBV27 to TRBJ1-4; 7 bases are shared with TRBD1. The CDR3 has 15 amino acids. The V segment lost 5 bases and the J segment 2 bases; nucleotides outside the gene matches: 5. Looked up from germline, CDR1 is MNHEY and CDR2 is SMNVEV (reference sequence). CDR3 DNA sequence: TGTGCCAGCAGTCCGACAGGGTGGACTAATGAAAAACTGTTTTTT. Its translation: CASSPTGWTNEKLFF.

The CDR3 region is CAIKDSGGNTEAFF. CDR3 bases: TGTGCCATCAAGGACAGTGGGGGGAACACTGAAGCTTTCTTT. The chain recombines TRBV10-3 with TRBJ1-1; tentatively, D is TRBD1 (6 bases). Germline values: CDR1 ENHRY, CDR2 SYGVKD. This CDR3 contains 14 residues. Between the trimmed V and J ends, which lost 7 bases and 1 base, there was a span of 13 bases.

This chain uses TRBV6-6 with TRBJ1-5; 7 bases are a match to TRBD1. J lost 10 bases, V lost 6 bases, and 9 bases had no gene match. CDR3 length equals 13 residues. Germline V gene lookup returns CDR1 MNHNY and CDR2 SVGAGI (reference sequence). For the CDR3, the DNA is TGTGCCAGCAGAACCGACAGGGTGGGACCCCAGCATTTT. Translated: CASRTDRVGPQHF.

The count of this clone is one. The chain uses TRBV19 and TRBJ2-5, with 7 nucleotides matching TRBD1. V lost 5 bases to trimming and J lost 5 bases; unmatched junction nucleotides: 5. The CDR3 has 13 amino acids. CDR1 is LNHDA, CDR2 SQIVND, per germline (reference sequence). As DNA, the CDR3 is TGTGCCAGTAGTTTGCAGGGGGTCGAGACCCAGTACTTC. It translates to CASSLQGVETQYF.

This clone was detected once. This chain joins TRBV2 and TRBJ2-5; 7 bases align to TRBD2. With the DNA end fitting TRBJ2-7 better, the J assignment may be wrong. This CDR3 has 12 residues. CDR1 and CDR2 (germline): SNHLY, FYNNEI. CDR3 nucleotides: TGTGCCGCGGGGGATGGCGTTTACGAGCAGTACTTC. Amino acid sequence: CAAGDGVYEQYF.

The rearrangement uses TRBV11-2 and TRBJ2-2; D is ambiguous. The V and J ends lost 1 base and 1 base respectively, with 4 bases between them. CDR1 and CDR2 from the germline V gene are SGHAT and FQNNGV. The CDR3 is 14 amino acids. The CDR3 loop reads CASSLALNTGELFF. The CDR3 nucleotides are TGTGCCAGCAGCTTAGCCCTGAACACCGGGGAGCTGTTTTTT.

The chain uses TRBV19 and TRBJ2-7, with D possibly TRBD1 on 6 matching bases. Germline V gives CDR1 LNHDA, CDR2 SQIVND (reference sequence). This CDR3 region has 14 residues. Trimming pared 3 bases from V and 1 base from J, leaving 10 bases between. The CDR3 is CASSITDRSYEQYF. Written as DNA, the CDR3 is TGTGCCAGTAGTATTACGGACAGATCCTACGAGCAGTACTTC.

Concerning this clone: Other nucleotide sequences from this sample produce the same CDR3. The V gene is TRBV29-1, the J gene TRBJ1-4; D remains ambiguous. Trimming stripped 7 bases from V and 7 bases from J, with 16 bases between. CDR3 length: 13 residues. Germline CDR1 and CDR2: SQVTM and ANQGSEA. The CDR3 DNA sequence: TGCAGCGCCCTAGGGCGAGGGCGTGAAAAACTGTTTTTT. Translated, it gives CSALGRGREKLFF.

The chain carries TRBV5-6 and TRBJ2-5, with a weak D call TRBD2 (6 bases). The CDR3 loop spans 15 amino acids. Germline V gene data show CDR1 as SGHDT and CDR2 as YYEEEE. The V end lost 2 bases, the J end lost 4 bases, and 15 bases lay between the germline ends. Here the CDR3 DNA reads TGTGCCAGCAGCTTTGCCTCGGAGGGCAGAGAGACCCAGTACTTC. The encoded protein is CASSFASEGRETQYF.